A single sample is the source of the 5 T cell receptor beta chains below, sequenced in a study of vaccination effects on CD4 cells after COVID-19. This table comes from immunoSEQ multiplex PCR, and its TCRdb copy is limited to in-frame clones, with some not included. The sample lists tens of thousands of clones, 75% occurring once. No antigen has been assigned to these receptors. Sequencing in the ViraFEST assay came after antigen-specific CD4+ T cells had been expanded with viral peptide pools, which were used to stimulate PBMC. Upon completion of 10 to 11 days in culture, CD4+ T cells were isolated. Recipients of the vaccine had no prior SARS-CoV-2 infection and negative nucleocapsid antibodies. Sequenced here: CD4+ T cells from PBMCs cultured with HCoV-NL63 spike peptides, sampled before COVID-19 vaccination. The receptor source for this set is a human donor who received a COVID-19 vaccine.

V is TRBV11-2 and J is TRBJ2-5, with 13 bases fitting TRBD2. CDR3 length: 16 residues. The J segment lost 5 bases and the V segment lost 5 bases, leaving 8 bases of the junction unmatched. CDR1 SGHAT and CDR2 FQNNGV come from the germline V gene. DNA of the CDR3: TGTGCCAGCAGCCGAGGACTAGCGGGAGAGTGGGAGACCCAGTACTTC. It is translated as CASSRGLAGEWETQYF.

This clone has a single count. The chain links TRBV7-2 to TRBJ1-2; 9 nucleotides agree with TRBD1. The ends lost 5 bases at V and 2 bases at J; junction bases unmatched: 3. Per germline, CDR1 SGHTA and CDR2 FQGNSA. This CDR3 is 14 amino acids long. CDR3 protein: CASSLGQGNYGYTF. The CDR3 region has the DNA TGTGCCAGCAGCCTTGGACAGGGGAACTATGGCTACACCTTC.

The chain is built from TRBV3-1 (or the pseudogene TRBV3-2) and TRBJ2-1; D ambiguous. This CDR3 is 16 amino acids long. V was clipped by 1 base and J by 0 bases, with 10 bases between them. Per the germline V gene, CDR1 is LGHDT and CDR2 is YNNKEL (reference sequence). The CDR3 region is CASSQGRRSSYNEQFF. DNA for the CDR3: TGTGCCAGCAGCCAAGGGCGCCGTAGCTCCTACAATGAGCAGTTCTTC.

The chain uses TRBV27 and TRBJ1-4; perhaps TRBD1 as D (5 bases). Germline assignment: CDR1 MNHEY and CDR2 SMNVEV (reference sequence). The CDR3 spans 14 residues. V was pared by 8 bases and J by 8 bases, with 18 bases between. CDR3 in amino acids: CASRLVGVGEKLFF. DNA for the CDR3: TGTGCCAGCCGTCTAGTAGGGGTTGGCGAAAAACTGTTTTTT.

CDR3 amino acids: CASSQPPEADSKWQYF. The CDR3 nucleotides read TGCGCCAGCAGTCAACCCCCCGAGGCGGACTCAAAGTGGCAGTATTTT. The rearrangement links TRBV23-1 to TRBJ2-3, with D perhaps matching TRBD2 (5 bases). TRBV23-1 is placed among ORFs of uncertain function. The CDR3 is 16 amino acids. The V and J ends lost 2 bases and 11 bases respectively, with 23 bases between them.